The rows below give T cell receptor beta chains drawn from one sample of a study of T-cell memory formation after mild COVID-19. Each CDR3 protein gets one entry after TCRdb re-called the 5' RACE reads with MiXCR. The sample holds 300,000 to 350,000 distinct CDR3 sequences, approximately 13% seen once. Source material: PBMCs or a T cell subset sorted from them (not recorded which). The receptors were sampled from a man younger than 30 who had mild COVID-19 (a few samples of this study predate the infection). Cell type and time point are not known. Both conserved end residues are part of each CDR3. A D gene is named only where the DNA matches it firmly. Rows give clone size only sometimes, using once, few, many, or a class for an expanded clone.

TRBJ2-3 | 15 | TRBV9 | . | TRBD2 | TGTGCCAGCACTTCAGGACTAGCGGGGGGTCATACGCAGTATTTT | CASTSGLAGGHTQYF
TRBJ2-3 | 13 | TRBV5-4 | . | . | TGTGCCAGCAGCCACCTGAGCACAGATACGCAGTATTTT | CASSHLSTDTQYF
TRBJ2-5 | 16 | TRBV7-2 | . | . | TGTGCCAGCAGCTTATCCGGCGGGGTAGCCGGGGAGACCCAGTACTTC | CASSLSGGVAGETQYF
TRBJ2-1 | 15 | TRBV6-5 | . | TRBD2 | TGTGCCAGCAAGGTAGCGGGACCGTATGGCAATGAGCAGTTCTTC | CASKVAGPYGNEQFF
TRBJ2-1 | 15 | TRBV9 | . | TRBD2 | TGTGCCAGCAGCGTAAGCGGGGGCCCATTGGATGAGCAGTTCTTC | CASSVSGGPLDEQFF
TRBJ2-5 | 13 | TRBV12-3/TRBV12-4 | few | TRBD1 | TGTGCCAGCACCCGAGACAGGGGAGAGACCCAGTACTTC | CASTRDRGETQYF
TRBJ2-7 | 15 | TRBV5-6 | . | . | TGTGCCAGCAGCTTGACAGGGAAGGCCTCCTACGAGCAGTACTTC | CASSLTGKASYEQYF
TRBJ1-6 | 14 | TRBV23-1 | . | . | TGCGCCCGCGTGCTCCTTAGGGGTAATTCACCCCTCCACTTT | CARVLLRGNSPLHF
TRBJ1-3 | 13 | TRBV10-3 | . | . | TGTGCCATCAGTTCCTCCTCTGGAAACACCATATATTTT | CAISSSSGNTIYF
TRBJ1-1 | 16 | TRBV5-4 | . | . | TGTGCCAGCAGCGTGTCGGGACGTGGCATGAACACTGAAGCTTTCTTT | CASSVSGRGMNTEAFF
TRBJ1-5 | 14 | TRBV7-2 | . | . | TGTGCCAGCAGCTCGCGGGCAGGGAATCAGCCCCAGCATTTT | CASSSRAGNQPQHF
TRBJ2-5 | 16 | TRBV4-1 | many | TRBD1 | TGCGCCAGCAGCCAGGCAAAGGGGACAGACGGAGAGACCCAGTACTTC | CASSQAKGTDGETQYF
TRBJ2-5 | 17 | TRBV3-1 | . | . | TGTGCCAGCAGCCAAGATAGGACGGGGGCCCCCCCAAAGACCCAGTACTTC | CASSQDRTGAPPKTQYF
TRBJ1-2 | 14 | TRBV10-3 | . | . | TGTGCCATCAGTGAGACACCCGAGACCTATGGCTACACCTTC | CAISETPETYGYTF
TRBJ1-1 | 13 | TRBV6-2/TRBV6-3 | few | . | TGTGCCAGCAGTTACAACAGCAACACTGAAGCTTTCTTT | CASSYNSNTEAFF
TRBJ1-2 | 14 | TRBV7-2 | many | . | TGTGCCAGCAGCTTAGGTGGCAGGTTCTATGGCTACACCTTC | CASSLGGRFYGYTF
TRBJ1-6 | 15 | TRBV7-2 | few | . | TGTGCCAGCAGCTTCGGCAACAGCGATAATTCACCCCTCCACTTT | CASSFGNSDNSPLHF
TRBJ2-3 | 13 | TRBV10-1 | few | . | TGCGCCAGCAGTGGGAGGCGCGGCGATACGCAGTATTTT | CASSGRRGDTQYF
TRBJ2-5 | 14 | TRBV7-2 | . | TRBD2 | TGTGCCAGCAGCGGGACTAGCGGCACAGAGACCCAGTACTTC | CASSGTSGTETQYF
TRBJ2-3 | 15 | TRBV3-1 | few | TRBD1 | TGTGCCAGCAGCCAAGGACAGGGACGCACAGATACGCAGTATTTT | CASSQGQGRTDTQYF
TRBJ1-1 | 12 | TRBV28 | few | . | TGTGCCTCACTCGGGGGATTGACTGAAGCTTTCTTT | CASLGGLTEAFF
TRBJ1-1 | 14 | TRBV7-2 | . | . | TGTGCCAGCAGCTTCGACAGAGCGAACACTGAAGCTTTCTTT | CASSFDRANTEAFF
TRBJ1-2 | 14 | TRBV12-3/TRBV12-4 | few | TRBD1 | TGTGCCAGCAGTACACCGACAGGGGGCCAGGGCTACACCTTC | CASSTPTGGQGYTF
TRBJ1-2 | 13 | TRBV27 | few | TRBD1 | TGTGCCAGCACCAAGACAGGGAACAATGGCTACACCTTC | CASTKTGNNGYTF
TRBJ2-1 | 14 | TRBV25-1 | . | TRBD1 | TGTGCCAGCAGCCGGGACAGGGGGGGAAATGAGCAGTTCTTC | CASSRDRGGNEQFF
TRBJ1-3 | 14 | TRBV4-1 | few | . | TGCGCCAGCACCTCAAGGGCGCCCGGAAACACCATATATTTT | CASTSRAPGNTIYF
TRBJ2-7 | 15 | TRBV7-8 | many | TRBD2 | TGTGCCAGCACCCAACGGAGGCTAGCGGGGGGCCGGCAGTACTTC | CASTQRRLAGGRQYF
TRBJ2-1 | 17 | TRBV12-3/TRBV12-4 | many | . | TGTGCCAGCAGGCCGAGTTTGTCGAGCGGGCTGAACAATGAGCAGTTCTTC | CASRPSLSSGLNNEQFF
TRBJ2-5 | 15 | TRBV28 | . | TRBD1 | TGTGCCAGCAGTTTAGCCTCGACAGGGGAAGAGACACAGTACTTC | CASSLASTGEETQYF
TRBJ1-6 | 15 | TRBV28 | . | . | TGTGCCAGCAGTTTACTGGACGGGAATAATTCACCCCTCCACTTT | CASSLLDGNNSPLHF
TRBJ1-1 | 14 | TRBV5-1 | few | . | TGCGCCAGCAGCTTAAGGGACGGAAGCCTCTCCGCTTTCTTT | CASSLRDGSLSAFF
TRBJ2-1 | 14 | TRBV20-1 | few | TRBD1 | TGCAGTGCTAGGACAGGGCCCCCCTACAATGAGCAGTTCTTC | CSARTGPPYNEQFF
TRBJ2-1 | 13 | TRBV11-3 | once | . | TGTGCCAGCAGCTTCTCCGGGGTCAATGAGCAGTTCTTC | CASSFSGVNEQFF
TRBJ1-3 | 19 | TRBV7-9 | few | TRBD1 | TGTGCCAGCAACCTCCGGGGGAAGACAGGGGAGGCCTCTGGAAACACCATATATTTT | CASNLRGKTGEASGNTIYF
TRBJ2-1 | 16 | TRBV7-2 | few | TRBD2 | TGTGCCACTTCGGGACTAGCGGGGGGGCAGTACAATGAGCAGTTCTTC | CATSGLAGGQYNEQFF
TRBJ1-6 | 14 | TRBV27 | few | . | TGTGCCAGCAGACGGACAGCCTATAATTCACCCCTCCACTTT | CASRRTAYNSPLHF
TRBJ2-5 | 11 | TRBV20-1 | many | . | TGCAGTCCGGAGCTCCAAGAGACCCAGTACTTC | CSPELQETQYF
TRBJ2-3 | 16 | TRBV20-1 | many | TRBD2 | TGCAGTGCTAGCGGTCTAGCGGGGGGCCGCACAGATACGCAGTATTTT | CSASGLAGGRTDTQYF
TRBJ1-2 | 13 | TRBV20-1 | few | . | TGCAGTGCTAGAGATCACGGGGACTATGGCTACACCTTC | CSARDHGDYGYTF
TRBJ1-2 | 14 | TRBV20-1 | . | . | TGCAGTGCTACCCGGGACCCTGGCCCCTATGGCTACACCTTC | CSATRDPGPYGYTF
TRBJ2-6 | 17 | TRBV5-8 | . | . | TGTGCCAGCAGCTTCTGGAGGGGCGACTCTGGGGCCAACGTCCTGACTTTC | CASSFWRGDSGANVLTF
TRBJ2-1 | 16 | TRBV15 | few | TRBD2 | TGTGCCACCAGCAGAGACGGCGCTAGCGGAGACAATGAGCAGTTCTTC | CATSRDGASGDNEQFF
TRBJ2-5 | 14 | TRBV7-3 | few | . | TGTGCCAGCAGCCAAGGGGGGGGTAAAGAGACCCAGTACTTC | CASSQGGGKETQYF
TRBJ1-6 | 15 | TRBV12-3/TRBV12-4 | . | . | TGTGCCAGCAGTTTCGGTTCAGGGTTGAGTTCACCCCTCCACTTT | CASSFGSGLSSPLHF
TRBJ2-1 | 14 | TRBV5-1 | many | . | TGCGCCAGCAGCTTGGGATCAGGGGCCTATGAGCAGTTCTTC | CASSLGSGAYEQFF
TRBJ1-5 | 16 | TRBV12-3/TRBV12-4 | . | TRBD1 | TGTGCCAGCAGTACCAACAGGGGGCTTAGCAATCAGCCCCAGCATTTT | CASSTNRGLSNQPQHF
TRBJ1-4 | 15 | TRBV7-8 | . | . | TGTGCCAGCAGCTTAGGGCGGACCGGAGGGGAAAAACTGTTTTTT | CASSLGRTGGEKLFF
TRBJ2-5 | 18 | TRBV4-2 | . | . | TGTGCCAGCAGCCAAGAAGAAGTCGGGGCCGGGACGAGGAAGACCCAGTACTTC | CASSQEEVGAGTRKTQYF
TRBJ2-5 | 18 | TRBV3-1 | few | TRBD2 | TGTGCCAGCAGCCGAGGGGTCCCGAGACTAGCGGTCTCAGAGACCCAGTACTTC | CASSRGVPRLAVSETQYF
TRBJ2-5 | 13 | TRBV5-1 | many | TRBD1 | TGCGCCAGCAGCTCGACAGGGCCGGAGACCCAGTACTTC | CASSSTGPETQYF
TRBJ2-3 | 18 | TRBV4-3 | . | TRBD2 | TGCGCCAGCAGCCAAGCTTCACATAGCGGGCTTTCCACAGATACGCAGTATTTT | CASSQASHSGLSTDTQYF
TRBJ1-4 | 14 | TRBV6-5 | . | . | TGTGCCAGCAGCCTAGGTCGAAGCGGAGGAAAACTGTTTTTT | CASSLGRSGGKLFF
TRBJ2-1 | 15 | TRBV4-1 | . | . | TGCGCCAGCAGCCAAGACTTCCTCTGGGCCAATGAGCAGTTCTTC | CASSQDFLWANEQFF
TRBJ2-5 | 11 | TRBV12-3/TRBV12-4 | many | . | TGTGCCAGTGGGACCCGGGAGACCCAGTACTTC | CASGTRETQYF
TRBJ2-7 | 13 | TRBV12-3/TRBV12-4 | . | . | TGTGCCAGCAGTTTATATCCAGGTTACGAGCAGTACTTC | CASSLYPGYEQYF
TRBJ1-4 | 15 | TRBV5-6 | few | . | TGTGCCAGCAGCGGAACCGGGACGGTGAATGAAAAACTGTTTTTT | CASSGTGTVNEKLFF
TRBJ1-3 | 13 | TRBV6-5 | few | . | TGTGCCAGCAGAGGGATATCTGGAAACACCATATATTTT | CASRGISGNTIYF
TRBJ1-5 | 15 | TRBV7-2 | few | . | TGTGCCAGCAGCTTAGTCGGGTTTGGCAATCAGCCCCAGCATTTT | CASSLVGFGNQPQHF
TRBJ1-1 | 13 | TRBV11-2 | . | . | TGTGCCAGCAGCGAAGGAGTAGGTACTGAAGCTTTCTTT | CASSEGVGTEAFF
TRBJ2-5 | 18 | TRBV3-2 | few | . | TGTGCCAGCAGCCAAGGCCCCTCCCTAGCGGGGGCCCAAGAGACCCAGTACTTC | CASSQGPSLAGAQETQYF